A selection of T cell receptor beta chains follows, all from one sample in a study of T cell responses to AZD1222 COVID-19 vaccine. TCRdb keeps only in-frame clones here, not all; method: immunoSEQ multiplex PCR. The table includes approximately 150,000 clones, roughly 90% detected once. The starting material was peripheral blood, obtained 28 days after the second AZD1222 dose. These receptors all come from an adult who received the AZD1222 COVID-19 vaccine. Each CDR3 is given with its conserved first and last residue. A D gene is named only where the DNA matches it firmly. Part of the rows lack a size; the others show once, few, many or a class for expanded clones.

j_gene	v_gene	abundance	d_gene	CDR3aa	CDR3nt
TRBJ2-3	TRBV6-2/TRBV6-3	few	.	CASSYSVGDSTDTQYF	TGTGCCAGCAGTTACTCGGTCGGGGATAGCACAGATACGCAGTATTTT
TRBJ2-7	TRBV7-2	.	TRBD2	CASSLGTSGVVAYEQYF	TGTGCCAGCAGCCTCGGGACTAGCGGAGTTGTAGCCTACGAGCAGTACTTC
TRBJ2-2	TRBV21-1	.	.	CASSKRDTVTGGGFHTGELFF	TGTGCCAGCAGCAAAAGGGACACGGTGACAGGGGGCGGGTTCCACACCGGGGAGCTGTTTTTT
TRBJ2-5	TRBV5-1	.	TRBD1	CASSWGTGEGETQYF	TGCGCCAGCAGCTGGGGGACAGGGGAGGGAGAGACCCAGTACTTC
TRBJ2-2	TRBV7-8	.	.	CASSLTRDSAAGELFF	TGTGCCAGCAGCTTAACGCGGGACAGCGCCGCCGGGGAGCTGTTTTTT
TRBJ1-1	TRBV19	.	.	CASSTRNTFGPEAFF	TGTGCCAGTAGTACTCGGAATACCTTCGGCCCTGAAGCTTTCTTT
TRBJ1-1	TRBV6-2/TRBV6-3	.	.	CASSYRALGEAFF	TGTGCCAGCAGTTACAGAGCCTTGGGAGAAGCTTTCTTT
TRBJ2-7	TRBV6-1	once	.	CASSEFVDNPYEQYF	TGTGCCAGCAGTGAATTCGTTGACAACCCCTACGAGCAGTACTTC
TRBJ2-5	TRBV7-2	.	.	CASSSTPGEETQYF	TGTGCCAGCAGCTCAACTCCGGGGGAAGAGACCCAGTACTTC
TRBJ2-1	TRBV20-1	.	TRBD2	CSASLGLAGLYNEQFF	TGCAGTGCTAGTTTAGGGCTAGCGGGACTCTACAATGAGCAGTTCTTC
TRBJ1-1	TRBV10-3	.	.	CAISERGQLNTEAFF	TGTGCCATCAGTGAGCGAGGACAGCTGAACACTGAAGCTTTCTTT
TRBJ1-1	TRBV12-3/TRBV12-4	once	.	CASSSVGRTEAFF	TGTGCCAGCAGTTCGGTCGGACGGACTGAAGCTTTCTTT
TRBJ1-2	TRBV28	.	.	CASSLKSQGHYGYTF	TGTGCCAGCAGTTTAAAATCTCAGGGTCACTATGGCTACACCTTC
TRBJ1-1	TRBV28	.	.	CASSNHQGPEAFF	TGTGCCAGCAGTAACCATCAGGGGCCTGAAGCTTTCTTT
TRBJ2-5	TRBV12-3/TRBV12-4	.	.	CASSTPPETQYF	TGTGCCAGCAGCACCCCCCCGGAGACCCAGTACTTC
TRBJ2-1	TRBV5-1	.	TRBD1	CASSLEGAGQFF	TGCGCCAGCAGCTTGGAGGGGGCTGGGCAGTTCTTC
TRBJ2-2	TRBV9	.	.	CASSVLSGRTNTGELFF	TGTGCCAGCAGCGTCCTCTCCGGGAGAACGAACACCGGGGAGCTGTTTTTT
TRBJ1-4	TRBV10-3	.	TRBD1	CAISPGQKDEKLFF	TGTGCCATCAGCCCGGGACAGAAAGATGAAAAACTGTTTTTT
TRBJ1-2	TRBV7-9	.	TRBD1	CASGDRALAYTF	TGTGCCAGCGGTGACAGGGCCTTGGCCTACACCTTC
TRBJ2-7	TRBV7-3	few	TRBD2	CASSRYTSGEQYF	TGTGCCAGCAGCCGATACACTAGCGGCGAGCAGTACTTC
TRBJ1-1	TRBV5-5	.	TRBD1	CASSRSGGRDRANTEAFF	TGTGCCAGCAGTAGATCGGGGGGTCGGGACAGAGCCAACACTGAAGCTTTCTTT
TRBJ1-5	TRBV28	.	.	CASSLALGENQPQHF	TGTGCCAGCAGTTTAGCGCTCGGGGAAAATCAGCCCCAGCATTTT
TRBJ1-6	TRBV10-1	once	.	CAIVLRNSPLHF	TGCGCCATCGTACTCCGTAATTCACCCCTCCACTTT